This T cell receptor (beta chain) was profiled in a study of blood T cell repertoires in COVID-19. Using immunoSEQ multiplex PCR, the repertoire was profiled, and TCRdb retains in-frame clones only, with some absent. The sample holds 250,000 to 300,000 clones, roughly nine tenths seen once. Germline trimming cut 5 bases from V and 3 bases from J; bases unmatched to any gene: 5. The length of the CDR3 is 16 residues. Germline-derived CDR1 and CDR2 are SEHNR and FQNEAQ (reference sequence). In terms of age and location, participants ranged from roughly 18 to 95 years and lived in about 25 US areas. Researchers sorted participants into cohorts using their self-reported clinical history.

This chain uses TRBV7-9 with TRBJ2-2, with 11 bases identical to TRBD2. This clonotype was obtained from a woman aged 40 to 50 who had recovered from COVID-19. Sequenced material: PBMCs or T cells enriched from blood (not recorded which). The CDR3 DNA follows: TGTGCCAGCAGCCCAAAGGGACTAGCGGACACCGGGGAGCTGTTTTTT. Protein: CASSPKGLADTGELFF.